The 17 T cell receptor beta chains below come from one sample, sequenced in a study of siplizumab effects on memory and regulatory T cells. Using immunoSEQ multiplex PCR, the repertoire was profiled, and TCRdb retains in-frame clones only, with some absent. Of fewer than 120,000 clones in the sample, just under 95% are singletons; the top ten hold 1% to 1.5%. The specimen sequenced was CD4+ T cells sorted from blood. The receptors come from a human donor in good health.

For the CDR3, the DNA is TGTGCCACCAGCCCAAATACAGGGGGCATCTATCAGCCCCAGCATTTT. It is translated as CATSPNTGGIYQPQHF. This chain joins TRBV15 and TRBJ1-5, with 9 bases identical to TRBD1. The CDR3 sequence is 16 residues long. Germline V gene lookup returns CDR1 LNHNV and CDR2 YYDKDF (reference sequence). The V and J ends lost 5 bases and 5 bases, in that order; junction bases with no gene match: 10.

The chain couples TRBV27 to TRBJ1-1; D not resolved. This CDR3 has 13 amino acids. Trimming took 6 bases from V and 3 from J, leaving 11 bases between them. Germline assignment: CDR1 MNHEY and CDR2 SMNVEV (reference sequence). CDR3 region: CASSSSRDTEAFF. The CDR3 nucleotides read TGTGCCAGCAGCTCAAGTAGGGACACTGAAGCTTTCTTT.

The chain combines TRBV6-1 with TRBJ1-5; D gene ambiguous. The CDR3 length is 15 residues. V was cut by 4 bases and J by 6 bases, with 16 bases left in between. CDR1 is MNHNS, CDR2 SASEGT, per germline. CDR3: CASSAVVRAVQPQHF. In DNA, the CDR3 is TGTGCCAGCAGTGCGGTCGTTAGGGCGGTTCAGCCCCAGCATTTT.

This clone was seen more than once but under ten times. CDR3 in DNA: TGTGCCAGCAGTCACCAGGGACCGAATGAAAAACTGTTTTTT. It translates to CASSHQGPNEKLFF. This chain uses TRBV28 with TRBJ1-4; possibly TRBD1 for D (5 bases). The CDR3 is made up of 14 amino acids. Germline V gene sequence: CDR1 MDHEN, CDR2 SYDVKM. V dropped 5 bases and J dropped 5 bases, with 12 bases sitting between them.

The chain uses TRBV28 and TRBJ2-1, with 8 bases matching TRBD2. The CDR3 is 15 amino acids. Germline V lookup: CDR1 MDHEN, CDR2 SYDVKM. With 7 bases clipped from V and 7 bases from J, the junction kept 12 bases outside the gene matches. Written as DNA, the CDR3 is TGTGCCAGCACTCCCGGGACTAGGGGCGTGAATGAGCAGTTCTTC. The encoded protein is CASTPGTRGVNEQFF.

V is TRBV6-5 and J is TRBJ2-3; 10 positions agree with TRBD2. With V trimmed by 3 bases and J by 6 bases, 9 bases remained unmatched. Germline-derived CDR1 and CDR2 are MNHEY and SVGAGI. The CDR3 is 16 residues long. DNA for the CDR3: TGTGCCAGCAGTTATTGGAGCGGGAGGGCTGCGGATACGCAGTATTTT. Encoded protein: CASSYWSGRAADTQYF.

This chain's CDR3 is CASSVGTVQETQYF. The CDR3 DNA is TGTGCCAGCAGCGTAGGGACCGTCCAAGAGACCCAGTACTTC. The chain recombines TRBV9 with TRBJ2-5; the D is unclear. V gave up 0 bases and J gave up 1 base, with 7 bases separating them. The CDR3 is 14 amino acids. Germline V gene lookup returns CDR1 SGDLS and CDR2 YYNGEE.

The chain joins TRBV12-5 to TRBJ2-5, with D possibly TRBD2 on 6 matching bases. The V gene lost 5 bases and the J gene lost 6 bases, with 16 bases spanning the gap. The CDR3 covers 14 residues. Looked up from germline, CDR1 is LGHNT and CDR2 is FRNRAP. CDR3 in DNA: TGTGCTAGTGGTCCGTGGGCGGAGGGGAAGACCCAGTACTTC. This encodes CASGPWAEGKTQYF. Drawing the rest from reference TRBV12-5 and TRBJ2-5, the complete variable domain is DARVTQTPRHKVTEMGQEVTMRCQPILGHNTVFWYRQTMMQGLELLAYFRNRAPLDDSGMPKDRFSAEMPDATLATLKIQPSEPRDSAVYFCASGPWAEGKTQYFGPGTRLLVL.

The CDR3 is CASSNILTGNYGYTF. The CDR3 bases are TGTGCCAGTAGCAACATCCTGACAGGAAACTATGGCTACACCTTC. The chain links TRBV19 to TRBJ1-2; tentatively, D is TRBD1 (6 bases). The CDR3 sequence is 15 residues long. The V and J ends lost 6 bases and 2 bases respectively, with 16 bases between them. The germline CDR1 and CDR2 sequences are LNHDA and SQIVND (reference sequence).

V usage is TRBV4-1 and J usage is TRBJ1-2; possible D gene TRBD1, 6 bases. The CDR3 sequence is 14 residues long. Trimming stripped 4 bases from V and 0 bases from J, with 9 bases between. From germline, CDR1 is MGHRA and CDR2 YSYEKL. The CDR3 loop reads CASSRQETNYGYTF. CDR3 bases: TGCGCCAGCAGCCGACAGGAGACTAACTATGGCTACACCTTC.

The gene calls are TRBV5-4 and TRBJ1-3; a weak D match, TRBD1 (6 bases). Trimming removed 0 bases from V and 4 bases from J, with 11 bases in between. Germline lookup yields CDR1 SGHNT and CDR2 YYREEE (reference sequence). The length of the CDR3 is 15 residues. The CDR3 loop is CASSLDLRGGNTIYF. The CDR3 nucleotides read TGTGCCAGCAGCTTGGACCTAAGGGGGGGAAACACCATATATTTT.

The genes are TRBV7-9 and TRBJ1-5; D is undetermined. The CDR3 consists of 14 residues. The germline V gene has CDR1 SEHNR and CDR2 FQNEAQ (reference sequence). Trimming took 8 bases from V and 4 from J, leaving 15 bases between them. The CDR3 sequence: CASSLERTNQPQHF. The CDR3 bases are TGTGCCAGCTCCCTGGAAAGGACGAATCAGCCCCAGCATTTT.

The V and J genes are TRBV6-1 and TRBJ1-5; maybe TRBD1 (5 bases). Germline CDR1 reads MNHNS; CDR2 reads SASEGT. CDR3 length equals 16 residues. V was trimmed by 2 bases and J by 3 bases, leaving 14 bases between them. The CDR3 nucleotides read TGTGCCAGCAGTGAATCGGGCAGGGTAGCCAATCAGCCCCAGCATTTT. Amino acids: CASSESGRVANQPQHF.

The chain links TRBV4-1 to TRBJ1-2, with 9 bases matching TRBD1. Germline CDR1 reads MGHRA; CDR2 reads YSYEKL. This CDR3 spans 18 amino acids. V dropped 0 bases and J dropped 2; count of bases not matched to a gene: 10. In DNA form, the CDR3 reads TGCGCCAGCAGCCAAGAACCGGGACAGGGCTCGGGGAACTATGGCTACACCTTC. Translation gives CASSQEPGQGSGNYGYTF.

CDR3 coding DNA: TGCGCCAGCAGCTTGGTTCGTGGGAGTCCTGAAGCTTTCTTT. It encodes CASSLVRGSPEAFF. The chain links TRBV5-1 to TRBJ1-1; D gene ambiguous. V lost 0 bases and J lost 6, with 12 bases in between. This CDR3 region has 14 residues. Germline lookup yields CDR1 SGHRS and CDR2 YFSETQ.

The V call is TRBV2, the J call TRBJ2-7; maybe TRBD1 (5 bases). The CDR3 totals 13 residues. Germline V gene sequence: CDR1 SNHLY, CDR2 FYNNEI. Trimming pared 5 bases from V and 3 bases from J, leaving 11 bases between. The CDR3 loop reads CASSLDRIYEQYF. In DNA, the CDR3 is TGTGCCAGCAGTCTAGACAGAATCTACGAGCAGTACTTC. The entire variable domain, with the rest obtained from reference TRBV2 and TRBJ2-7, is as follows: EPEVTQTPSHQVTQMGQEVILRCVPISNHLYFYWYRQILGQKVEFLVSFYNNEISEKSEIFDDQFSVERPDGSNFTLKIRSTKLEDSAMYFCASSLDRIYEQYFGPGTRLTVT.

The rearrangement uses TRBV7-9 and TRBJ2-1, with TRBD1 as a possible D gene (6 bases). CDR3 length: 17 amino acids. V lost 0 bases, J lost 8 bases, and 20 bases lay in between. Germline values: CDR1 SEHNR, CDR2 FQNEAQ (reference sequence). CDR3 DNA: TGTGCCAGCAGCTTAGCGCTGCGCCTAGCCGAGGGGGATGAGCAGTTCTTC. As protein: CASSLALRLAEGDEQFF. The full variable domain, rest sourced from reference TRBV7-9 and TRBJ2-1, is DTGVSQNPRHKITKRGQNVTFRCDPISEHNRLYWYRQTLGQGPEFLTYFQNEAQLEKSRLLSDRFSAERPKGSFSTLEIQRTEQGDSAMYLCASSLALRLAEGDEQFFGPGTRLTVL.